This T cell receptor (beta chain) was sequenced in a study of blood T cell repertoires in COVID-19. Background on the study: Samples representing acute and convalescent COVID-19 were sourced from the United States, Italy and Spain. Nucleic acid was either cDNA or gDNA, and it came from T cells, B-cell-depleted T cells, or PBMCs.

A Seattle source enrolled patients during active infection and followed them longitudinally. Germline V CDR1 and CDR2: LGHDT, YNNKEL (reference sequence). This CDR3 has 15 amino acids. V was pared by 6 bases and J by 2 bases, with 16 bases between. Per the study methods: Using reference gene primer amplification, nucleated cell counts were estimated. Sequencing used immunoSEQ multiplex PCR; TCRdb keeps in-frame clones, though not all of them. V, J and clone size are those of that table, while D and trimming were read from the DNA. The sample shows approximately 160,000 clones, 70% to 90% of them seen only once.

Sequenced sample: peripheral blood. This clonotype was obtained from a woman in her sixties or seventies with COVID-19, enrolled during active disease. V and J are TRBV3-1 (or the pseudogene TRBV3-2) and TRBJ1-1, with a tentative D call TRBD1 (6 bases). The CDR3, as DNA: TGTGCCAGCAGGATGGGAAACAGGGAAAACACTGAAGCTTTCTTT. It codes for CASRMGNRENTEAFF.